This TCR beta chain stems from a study of cytomegalovirus exposure and HLA in healthy donors. The CDR3 is made up of 13 amino acids. V dropped 2 bases and J dropped 5 bases, with 9 bases sitting between them. The germline CDR1 and CDR2 sequences are MNHEY and SVGAGI. Sequenced by immunoSEQ multiplex PCR; TCRdb stores in-frame clones only, minus some. This sample has approximately 200,000 clones, with more than 65% found just once. The source material was PBMCs. This clonotype originated in a woman in her 30s in good health and CMV-seropositive. The chain is built from TRBV6-5 and TRBJ2-5, with a tentative D call TRBD2 (5 bases). Here the CDR3 DNA reads TGTGCCAGCAGTTACGACGGGGTCGAGACCCAGTACTTC. Translating gives CASSYDGVETQYF.